This T cell receptor (beta chain) originates from a study of blood T cell repertoires in COVID-19. Overall study context: The United States, Italy and Spain provided the acute and convalescent COVID-19 samples. In each case, the material was cDNA or gDNA derived from T cells, B-cell-depleted T cells, or PBMCs.

CDR1 and CDR2 (germline): SGHTA, FQGTGA. V dropped 3 bases and J dropped 1 base, with 9 bases sitting between them. CDR3 length: 14 amino acids. Study members were between roughly 18 and 100 years old and lived in approximately 25 US regions. The authors' processing: Counts of nucleated cells, estimated from reference gene primer amplification, were obtained. Profiling relied on immunoSEQ multiplex PCR, and the TCRdb table lists in-frame clones only, not all of them. Clone size and V and J calls were adopted from that table, with D and trimming inferred from the DNA. The table shows under 250,000 clones, with 80% occurring only once.

This sequence joins TRBV7-3 and TRBJ1-1; a weak D match, TRBD1 (5 bases). The source is a man under 40 with acute COVID-19. Sequencing used PBMCs or T cells enriched from blood (not recorded which). This CDR3 reads CASSLQGGNTEAFF. CDR3 coding DNA: TGTGCCAGCAGCTTGCAGGGCGGGAACACTGAAGCTTTCTTT.